The clone carrying this TCR beta chain showed up just a few times. As yet, its antigen is unknown. This CDR3 has 15 residues. Germline V gene data show CDR1 as MNHEY and CDR2 as SVGAGI. With 7 bases removed from V and 0 bases from J, the gap between germline ends came to 13 bases. TCRdb independently ran MiXCR on the 5' RACE reads; one entry per CDR3 protein. The data show a few hundred thousand distinct CDR3 sequences, around 28% seen once. These data are taken from a study of T-cell memory formation after mild COVID-19. About the research overall: The study found TCR clusters largely donor specific.

Study-wide results and caveats: Within pre-infection memory, some responding clones were found, suggesting cross-reactive memory joined. Nothing showed for sure that second-wave clones peaking on day 37 were SARS-CoV-2 specific.

The gene calls are TRBV6-5 and TRBJ1-5; D unclear. The sequenced sample was PBMCs or a T cell subset sorted from them (not recorded which). This receptor was obtained from an adult woman who had mild COVID-19 (a few samples of this study predate the infection). Cell type and time point are not known. The CDR3: CASNPGGNSNQPQHF. CDR3 bases: TGTGCCAGCAACCCCGGCGGAAATAGCAATCAGCCCCAGCATTTT.